Below, 3 T cell receptor beta chains from the same sample are listed, as sequenced in a study of Graves' ophthalmopathy and Graves' hyperthyroidism. The TCR beta CDR3 regions underwent amplification from RNA transcripts. The workflow started with a first-round RT-PCR run with HTBI primers and then moved on to a second-round multiplex PCR. TCRdb used MiXCR to reprocess the multiplex PCR reads, holding one entry per CDR3 protein. The data contain about 620,000 distinct CDR3 sequences, over 20% of them singletons. The sequencing input was peripheral blood. These receptors all come from a woman between 18 and 29 years old with stable Graves' hyperthyroidism. Some clones in this sample may be carry-over from other donors' samples.

Many counts were recorded for this clonotype. This sequence joins TRBV19 and TRBJ2-7; TRBD1 matches at 9 bases. The CDR3 has 15 amino acids. The V gene end was trimmed by 6 bases and the J gene end by 4 bases; junction bases not matched to a gene: 10. Germline V gene data show CDR1 as LNHDA and CDR2 as SQIVND (reference sequence). The CDR3 nucleotides are TGTGCCAGTAGCCGAACCGGGACAGGGCCGTACGAGCAGTACTTC. It is translated as CASSRTGTGPYEQYF. Drawing the rest from reference TRBV19 and TRBJ2-7, the complete variable domain is DGGITQSPKYLFRKEGQNVTLSCEQNLNHDAMYWYRQDPGQGLRLIYYSQIVNDFQKGDIAEGYSVSREKKESFPLTVTSAQKNPTAFYLCASSRTGTGPYEQYFGPGTRLTVT.

J is TRBJ2-2 and V is TRBV6-4; TRBD1 aligns across 8 bases. J lost 4 bases, V lost 5 bases, and 3 bases had no gene match. Per the germline V gene, CDR1 is MRHNA and CDR2 is SNTAGT. The CDR3 covers 14 residues. The CDR3 nucleotides read TGTGCCAGCAGTCGGACAGGGACCACCGGGGAGCTGTTTTTT. This encodes CASSRTGTTGELFF.

There are many counts of this clonotype. This CDR3 is CATSGQRGLAEETQYF. CDR3 nucleotide sequence: TGTGCCACCAGTGGGCAAAGAGGGTTGGCGGAAGAGACCCAGTACTTC. This chain connects TRBV24-1 to TRBJ2-5, with D perhaps TRBD2 (5 bases). Per the germline V gene, CDR1 is KGHDR and CDR2 is SFDVKD. Trimming stripped 5 bases from V and 3 bases from J, with 18 bases between. The CDR3 extends over 16 amino acids.